Below, 32 T cell receptor beta chains from the same sample are listed, as sequenced in a study of CD8+ T cells in alopecia areata. In each case, RNA was isolated and then reverse transcribed into cDNA as the sequencing template. The assay was immunoSEQ multiplex PCR, and TCRdb's table has in-frame clones only and misses some. The repertoire consists of 200,000 to 300,000 clones, none detected only once. Sorting of pooled cutaneous lymph node cells used CD4, CD8alpha, NKG2D, NKG2ACE and other markers. Sequencing was carried out using CD4+ T cells sorted from a lymph node. These receptors all stem from a C3H/HeJ mouse with alopecia areata. For the strain, the MHC haplotype given is H2-k.

In regard to this clone: Germline and genes: mouse. Read coverage stops 4 residues before the CDR3 terminus; the germline J gene supplies the remainder. This chain connects TRBV1 to TRBJ2-2; D gene uncertain. The germline CDR1 and CDR2 sequences are NSQYPW and LRSPGD (reference sequence). This CDR3 spans 16 amino acids. V lost 0 bases and J lost 0, with 8 bases in between. The CDR3 bases that were read are TGCACCTGCAGTGCAGAACGGCAGGCAAACACCGGG. Translating gives CTCSAERQANTG. The full CDR3 protein is CTCSAERQANTGQLYF.

A few counts support this clone. Mouse gene names and germline throughout. The read terminates 4 residues ahead of where the CDR3 ends, so the germline J gene completes it. Other DNA variants within this sample encode the same CDR3. The chain links TRBV13-2 to TRBJ2-7, with TRBD1 identical over 9 bases. The V gene's germline CDR1 is NNHNN and CDR2 SYGAGS (reference sequence). This CDR3 comprises 13 residues. CDR3 region: CASGDRDRDEQYF. CDR3 bases read: TGTGCCAGCGGTGATCGGGACAGGGAT.

This clone was detected only a few times. Gene names are the mouse ones. Coverage ceases 4 residues before the CDR3 finishes, and the germline J gene fills in the end. V and J are TRBV13-1 and TRBJ2-7; TRBD2 matches at 10 bases. The CDR3 has 14 amino acids. Germline V gene data show CDR1 as NSHNY and CDR2 as SYGAGN. CDR3 bases read: TGTGCCAGCAGTGATCTGGGGGGGCGCGAT. It translates to CASSDLGGRD. The whole CDR3 reads CASSDLGGRDEQYF.

Note on this clone: Gene labels here are mouse ones. Read data end 4 residues before the CDR3 end; the end is taken from the germline J gene. The rearrangement joins TRBV19 to TRBJ2-4, with TRBD1 as a possible D gene (6 bases). CDR3 length: 17 amino acids. The germline V and J ends were trimmed by 5 bases and 1 base, with 20 bases remaining between them. Germline values: CDR1 FNHDT, CDR2 SITEND (reference sequence). The sequenced part of the CDR3 DNA is TGTGCCAGCAGCCCCGGGACAAGGGCGCAGGGTCAAAAC. It codes for CASSPGTRAQGQN. The whole CDR3 is CASSPGTRAQGQNTLYF.

This clone was seen a handful of times. Gene names are the mouse ones. The CDR3 end is not reached by the read, which stops 4 residues before it; the germline J gene fills it in. The genes are TRBV13-3 and TRBJ2-1; 7 bases are a match to TRBD2. The CDR3 length is 15 residues. Trimming took 3 bases from V and 2 from J; bases not matched to a gene: 5. CDR1 and CDR2 from the germline V gene are NNHDY and SYVADS. CDR3: CASSGPGGDYAEQFF. The sequenced CDR3 bases are TGTGCCAGCAGTGGGCCGGGGGGGGACTATGCT.

This clone was seen a handful of times. Each gene name is a mouse one. Other DNA sequences in the sample encode the same CDR3. The sequenced part of the CDR3 DNA is TGTGCCAGCAGTGTCCGGGACAGGGATACCGGG. Amino acid sequence: CASSVRDRDTG. The whole CDR3 sequence reads CASSVRDRDTGQLYF. V is TRBV13-1 and J is TRBJ2-2, with 9 nucleotides matching TRBD1. The missing CDR3 end, 4 residues past where the read stops, is filled in from the germline J gene. Per germline, CDR1 NSHNY and CDR2 SYGAGN. This CDR3 has 15 amino acids. After removal of 3 bases from V and 5 bases from J, the junction contained 5 bases not matched to a gene.

The sample holds a few counts of this clone. Gene names and germline refer to mouse. The read ends 4 residues shy of where the CDR3 ends; the end is completed using the germline J gene. This rearrangement joins TRBV1 to TRBJ2-5; 12 bases map to TRBD1. With V trimmed by 5 bases and J by 0 bases, 12 bases remained unmatched. CDR3 size: 19 residues. Germline assignment: CDR1 NSQYPW and CDR2 LRSPGD (reference sequence). The CDR3 DNA, read in part, is TGCACCTGCAGTCCGGGACAGGGGGCGTGGGGGGCAAACCAAGAC. As protein: CTCSPGQGAWGANQD. In full, the CDR3 is CTCSPGQGAWGANQDTQYF.

This clone occurred a few times. Gene and germline names: mouse. Read coverage stops 4 residues before the CDR3 terminus; the germline J gene supplies the remainder. The chain carries TRBV12-1 and TRBJ2-5; D unresolved. Germline V CDR1 and CDR2: SGHSN, HYEKVE. The CDR3 runs 13 residues. Incomplete CDR3 DNA: TGTGCCAGCTCTCTCTCCCCTAAAGAC. Its protein product is CASSLSPKD. The full CDR3 is CASSLSPKDTQYF.

This clone was counted only a few times. Here the gene names and germline are mouse. The CDR3 goes on 4 residues after the read ends, and that part is filled in from the germline J gene. The identical CDR3 is also encoded by other nucleotide sequences in the sample. The chain joins TRBV19 to TRBJ2-7; 7 nucleotides match TRBD2. The germline V gene has CDR1 FNHDT and CDR2 SITEND (reference sequence). This CDR3 spans 12 amino acids. This CDR3 reads CASSPLGYEQYF. The CDR3 bases that were read are TGTGCCAGCAGTCCACTGGGGTAT.

This clone appeared a few times. Mouse gene names apply. The read terminates 4 residues ahead of where the CDR3 ends, so the germline J gene completes it. The chain links TRBV17 to TRBJ2-1; perhaps TRBD1 as D (6 bases). Germline-derived CDR1 and CDR2 are MNHDT and YYDKIL. This CDR3 has 15 residues. The V end was cut by 1 base, the J end by 5 bases, with 12 bases between. The sequenced part of the CDR3 DNA is TGTGCTAGCAGTAGAGGGCAGGGGCAGGATGCT. This codes for CASSRGQGQDA. The full CDR3 protein is CASSRGQGQDAEQFF.

This clone was counted between two and nine times. Gene names are mouse gene names. The sample contains more than one DNA sequence encoding this CDR3. The part of the CDR3 DNA that was read is TGCACCTGCAGTGCGAGGGACAATGCAAACTCC. This codes for CTCSARDNANS. The whole CDR3 protein reads CTCSARDNANSDYTF. This rearrangement joins TRBV1 to TRBJ1-2; tentative D call: TRBD1 (6 bases). The read terminates 4 residues before the CDR3 end, so the remaining end is supplied by the germline J gene. Germline V gives CDR1 NSQYPW, CDR2 LRSPGD (reference sequence). Trimming pared 3 bases from V and 0 bases from J, leaving 11 bases between. The length of the CDR3 is 15 residues.

With regard to this clone: Each gene name is a mouse one. Read coverage stops 4 residues before the CDR3 terminus; the germline J gene supplies the remainder. The V and J genes are TRBV19 and TRBJ1-1; 10 bases fit TRBD1. The germline CDR1 and CDR2 sequences are FNHDT and SITEND (reference sequence). The V gene end was trimmed by 4 bases and the J gene end by 1 base; junction bases not matched to a gene: 4. This CDR3 spans 15 amino acids. The CDR3 here is CASSLRDRGNTEVFF. The covered CDR3 bases are TGTGCCAGCAGTCTCCGGGACAGGGGAAACACA.

Concerning this clone: The listed genes are named as in mouse. The CDR3 end is not reached by the read, which stops 4 residues before it; the germline J gene fills it in. The chain uses TRBV19 and TRBJ1-1; a weak D match, TRBD1 (5 bases). CDR1 and CDR2 (germline): FNHDT, SITEND (reference sequence). The CDR3 has 13 residues. The V and J ends lost 4 bases and 4 bases respectively, with 11 bases between them. CDR3 sequence reads: CASSDQGVTEVFF. The sequenced CDR3 bases are TGTGCCAGCAGTGACCAGGGAGTCACA.

Only a few counts were recorded for this clone. Gene names follow the mouse nomenclature. The read ends 4 residues before the CDR3 terminus; that terminus is restored from the germline J gene. This same CDR3 is encoded by further DNA sequences in the sample. V and J are TRBV5 and TRBJ1-1; 9 bases line up with TRBD1. Germline loops: CDR1 LGHNA, CDR2 YNLKQL (reference sequence). The CDR3 is made up of 13 amino acids. Trimming cost V 4 bases and J 4 bases; bases outside gene matches: 1. CDR3 loop: CASSRQGGTEVFF. The DNA read from the CDR3 is TGTGCCAGCAGCCGACAGGGGGGCACA.

A word on this clone: Mouse germline and gene names are used. Sequencing ends 4 residues short of the CDR3 end; the germline J gene provides the rest. The chain employs TRBV13-3 and TRBJ2-2; tentative D call: TRBD2 (5 bases). Germline loops: CDR1 NNHDY, CDR2 SYVADS. The ends were cut back, 3 bases at V and 1 base at J, with 13 bases in the middle. The CDR3 runs to 16 residues. CDR3 residues: CASSALAGLNTGQLYF. Partial CDR3 DNA: TGTGCCAGCAGTGCGTTGGCAGGACTAAACACCGGG.

This clone showed up just a few times. The genes are named according to mouse. The read is 3 residues too short to cover the CDR3 end, so that end is filled in from the germline J gene. The J gene is TRBJ1-6, the V gene TRBV13-1; 7 bases are a match to TRBD1. TRBJ1-6 is recorded as an ORF, its role being uncertain. V was clipped by 4 bases and J by 4 bases; unmatched bases: 2. The CDR3 sequence is 14 residues long. Per the germline V gene, CDR1 is NSHNY and CDR2 is SYGAGN. CDR3: CASSSGGYNSPLYF. The part of the CDR3 DNA that was read is TGTGCCAGCAGTTCAGGGGGTTATAATTCGCCC.

This clone occurred a few times. Any gene name here is a mouse gene name. Read data end 4 residues before the CDR3 end; the end is taken from the germline J gene. The sample has other DNA sequences that encode this CDR3 too. The rearrangement links TRBV1 to TRBJ2-2; 10 nucleotides match TRBD2. V lost 4 bases and J lost 4; bases outside the gene matches: 3. Per germline, CDR1 NSQYPW and CDR2 LRSPGD (reference sequence). There are 15 residues in the CDR3. This chain's CDR3 is CTCSGTGGGTGQLYF. The part of the CDR3 DNA that was read is TGCACCTGCAGTGGGACTGGGGGTGGCACCGGG.

About this clone itself: Genes here carry mouse names. The sequence runs out 4 residues before the end of the CDR3; the remainder is reconstructed from the germline J gene. This sequence joins TRBV13-3 and TRBJ2-2, with a weak D call TRBD1 (6 bases). The V end lost 10 bases, the J end lost 0 bases, and 10 bases lay between the germline ends. This CDR3 contains 13 residues. In germline, CDR1 is NNHDY, CDR2 SYVADS. CDR3 DNA, as far as it was read: TGTGCCGGTACAGGGCCAAACACCGGG. This encodes CAGTGPNTG. The CDR3 in full is CAGTGPNTGQLYF.

A remark on this clone: The genes are named according to mouse. The read comes to an end 4 residues before the CDR3 does, leaving the germline J gene to fill in the end. Different DNA sequences within this sample yield the same CDR3. The gene calls are TRBV5 and TRBJ2-2; 10 bases are shared with TRBD2. Germline CDR1 LGHNA, CDR2 YNLKQL (reference sequence). J gave up 0 bases and V 3 bases, and 1 base lay outside the gene matches. The CDR3 consists of 16 residues. CDR3 loop: CASSQDWGSNTGQLYF. CDR3 bases read: TGTGCCAGCAGCCAGGACTGGGGGTCAAACACCGGG.

In regard to this clone: The germline and genes are mouse ones. The CDR3 end is not reached by the read, which stops 4 residues before it; the germline J gene fills it in. The chain couples TRBV5 to TRBJ2-1, with TRBD1 matching over 7 bases. Losses at the gene ends were 1 base for V and 1 base for J; bases not matched to a gene: 1. The CDR3 runs 15 residues. From germline, CDR1 is LGHNA and CDR2 YNLKQL (reference sequence). The sequenced part of the CDR3 DNA is TGTGCCAGCAGCCAAGTGACAGGGAACTATGCT. Its translation is CASSQVTGNYA. The complete CDR3 protein is CASSQVTGNYAEQFF.

This clone was found a few times. Each gene name is a mouse one. The DNA ends 4 residues before the CDR3 does, and the rest of the CDR3 is filled in from the germline J gene. The rearrangement links TRBV5 to TRBJ2-5; D not resolved. Trimming took 3 bases from V and 2 from J, leaving 6 bases between them. CDR3 length: 13 residues. CDR1 is LGHNA, CDR2 YNLKQL, per germline (reference sequence). The covered CDR3 bases are TGTGCCAGCAGCCAGTACAGCCAAGAC. Its translation is CASSQYSQD. The CDR3 reads in full as CASSQYSQDTQYF.

As to this clone: Genes and germline are mouse. The read is 4 residues too short to cover the CDR3 end, so that end is filled in from the germline J gene. Other DNA sequences in the same sample also yield this CDR3. The gene calls are TRBV1 and TRBJ2-5; possibly TRBD1 for D (7 bases). CDR1 and CDR2 from the germline V gene are NSQYPW and LRSPGD (reference sequence). The CDR3 has 14 amino acids. V lost 3 bases and J 2 bases, leaving 9 bases between the germline ends. CDR3 bases read: TGCACCTGCAGTGCGCAGGGGGGCCAAGAC. It codes for CTCSAQGGQD. The full CDR3 protein reads CTCSAQGGQDTQYF. The whole variable domain, remainder taken from reference TRBV1 and TRBJ2-5, is VTLLEQNPRWRLVPRGQAVNLRCILKNSQYPWMSWYQQDLQKQLQWLFTLRSPGDKEVKSLPGADYLATRVTDTELRLQVANMSQGRTLYCTCSAQGGQDTQYFGPGTRLLVL.

Note on this clone: The gene names given are mouse names. Read data end 4 residues before the CDR3 end; the end is taken from the germline J gene. The chain combines TRBV3 with TRBJ2-5; 7 bases fit TRBD1. CDR1 SNHLY and CDR2 FYNGKV come from the germline V gene (reference sequence). There are 14 residues in the CDR3. The CDR3 sequence: CASSGRDRKDTQYF. The CDR3 bases that were read are TGTGCCAGCAGCGGCCGGGACAGAAAAGAC.

This clone was detected only a few times. The gene names given are mouse names. The CDR3 extends 4 residues past the end of the read, so its final part is completed from the germline J gene. This chain joins TRBV1 and TRBJ2-2; D is uncertain. Trimming shortened V by 0 bases and J by 5 bases, and 4 bases separated the two germline ends. Per germline, CDR1 NSQYPW and CDR2 LRSPGD (reference sequence). The CDR3 has 13 residues. CDR3 protein: CTCSAERTGQLYF. The CDR3 bases that were read are TGCACCTGCAGTGCAGAGAGGACCGGG.

This clone has only a few counts. Genes and germline are mouse. The read finishes 3 residues shy of the CDR3 end, and the germline J gene is used to complete it. The same CDR3 also results from other DNA sequences found in this sample. V is TRBV1 and J is TRBJ1-6; 10 nucleotides match TRBD1. TRBJ1-6 is marked as an open reading frame, function uncertain. Germline trimming cut 0 bases from V and 4 bases from J; bases unmatched to any gene: 3. Germline loops: CDR1 NSQYPW, CDR2 LRSPGD (reference sequence). This CDR3 is built from 17 residues. CDR3: CTCSADRGQGYNSPLYF. The covered CDR3 bases are TGCACCTGCAGTGCAGATCGGGGACAGGGGTATAATTCGCCC.

Note on this clone: The gene names given are mouse names. Read data end 4 residues before the CDR3 end; the end is taken from the germline J gene. The same CDR3 arises from other DNA sequences in this sample as well. The chain combines TRBV13-2 with TRBJ2-5; tentative D call: TRBD2 (5 bases). CDR3 size: 14 residues. The germline V and J ends were trimmed by 1 base and 1 base, with 7 bases remaining between them. In germline, CDR1 is NNHNN, CDR2 SYGAGS (reference sequence). The CDR3 loop is CASGDPWDQDTQYF. The part of the CDR3 DNA that was read is TGTGCCAGCGGTGATCCCTGGGACCAAGAC.

This clone came up a few times. Germline and genes here are mouse. The read ends 4 residues before the CDR3 terminus; that terminus is restored from the germline J gene. The same CDR3 also results from other DNA sequences found in this sample. V usage is TRBV17 and J usage is TRBJ2-4, with D possibly matching TRBD2 (5 bases). From germline, CDR1 is MNHDT and CDR2 YYDKIL. V lost 2 bases, J lost 0 bases, and 6 bases lay in between. This CDR3 is built from 14 residues. CDR3 sequence: CASSRWGSQNTLYF. CDR3 bases read: TGTGCTAGCAGTAGATGGGGTAGTCAAAAC.

Notes on this clone: Germline and genes here are mouse. The DNA ends 4 residues before the CDR3 does, and the rest of the CDR3 is filled in from the germline J gene. The rearrangement uses TRBV13-1 and TRBJ2-7, with a possible D match to TRBD2 (6 bases). The V end was cut by 2 bases, the J end by 3 bases, with 12 bases between. Germline values: CDR1 NSHNY, CDR2 SYGAGN. The CDR3 loop spans 14 amino acids. The CDR3 DNA, read in part, is TGTGCCAGCAGTGAATCGGCTGGGGACTAT. Protein: CASSESAGDY. The whole CDR3 protein reads CASSESAGDYEQYF.

In this sample, this clone turned up a few times. Genes here carry mouse names. Here the CDR3 reads CAWRDRYYAEQFF. Partial CDR3 DNA: TGTGCCTGGAGAGACAGGTACTATGCT. The gene calls are TRBV31 and TRBJ2-1, with D tentatively TRBD1 (6 bases). Read coverage stops 4 residues before the CDR3 terminus; the germline J gene supplies the remainder. CDR1 is GKSSPN and CDR2 is SITVG in the germline V gene. V was trimmed by 3 bases and J by 2 bases, leaving 8 bases between them. The CDR3 sequence is 13 residues long.

As concerns this clone: Gene and germline names: mouse. The read comes to an end 4 residues before the CDR3 does, leaving the germline J gene to fill in the end. The rearrangement links TRBV13-1 to TRBJ2-3; D unresolved. CDR1 and CDR2 (germline): NSHNY, SYGAGN. The V gene lost 5 bases and the J gene lost 0 bases, with 13 bases spanning the gap. This CDR3 is built from 15 residues. The sequenced CDR3 bases are TGTGCCAGCAGCCCCGACAAAACTAGTGCAGAA. Translated: CASSPDKTSAE. The whole CDR3 protein is CASSPDKTSAETLYF.

On this clone: Germline and genes: mouse. The CDR3 extends 4 residues past the end of the read, so its final part is completed from the germline J gene. V usage is TRBV5 and J usage is TRBJ2-3; weak D call: TRBD1 (5 bases). With 0 bases removed from V and 0 bases from J, the gap between germline ends came to 7 bases. The germline V gene encodes CDR1 LGHNA and CDR2 YNLKQL (reference sequence). The CDR3 runs 15 residues. The sequenced part of the CDR3 DNA is TGTGCCAGCAGCCAAGACAGGGATAGTGCAGAA. Amino acid sequence: CASSQDRDSAE. In full, the CDR3 is CASSQDRDSAETLYF.

As to this clone: The germline and genes are mouse ones. The CDR3 extends 4 residues past the end of the read, so its final part is completed from the germline J gene. This rearrangement joins TRBV14 to TRBJ2-5; D perhaps matches TRBD1 (5 bases). The CDR3 totals 15 residues. V lost 2 bases to trimming and J lost 0 bases, with 10 bases between them. The V gene's germline CDR1 is SGHDT and CDR2 FRDEAV. CDR3 sequence reads: CASSLAGPNQDTQYF. The part of the CDR3 DNA that was read is TGTGCCAGCAGTTTAGCAGGGCCTAACCAAGAC. The variable domain in full, completed from reference TRBV14 and TRBJ2-5, reads EAGVTQSPRYAVLQEGQAVSFWCDPISGHDTLYWYQQPRDQGPQLLVYFRDEAVIDNSQLPSDRFSAVRPKGTNSTLKIQSAKQGDTATYLCASSLAGPNQDTQYFGPGTRLLVL.